This passage covers 16 T cell receptor beta chains from one sample sequenced in a study of cytomegalovirus exposure and HLA in healthy donors. Sequencing was performed with immunoSEQ multiplex PCR; in TCRdb, only in-frame clones are kept and a portion is missing. In the table there are 100,000 to 120,000 clones, around 90% of which are singletons. Sequences were obtained from PBMCs. The origin of the receptors is a woman aged 18-29 years in good health and CMV-seronegative.

CDR3: CASSRDKDQPQHF. The CDR3 coding sequence is TGTGCCAGCTCACGGGACAAAGATCAGCCCCAGCATTTT. V is TRBV18 and J is TRBJ1-5; D is perhaps TRBD1 (6 bases). CDR3 size: 13 residues. The V gene's germline CDR1 is KGHSH and CDR2 LQKENI. V was cut by 4 bases and J by 5 bases, with 9 bases left in between. Using reference TRBV18 and TRBJ1-5 for the parts outside the CDR3, the full variable domain is NAGVMQNPRHLVRRRGQEARLRCSPMKGHSHVYWYRQLPEEGLKFMVYLQKENIIDESGMPKERFSAEFPKEGPSILRIQQVVRGDSAAYFCASSRDKDQPQHFGDGTRLSIL.

The J gene is TRBJ1-3, the V gene TRBV7-2; D not certain. The CDR3 runs to 15 residues. The germline V and J ends were trimmed by 2 bases and 0 bases, with 8 bases remaining between them. In germline, CDR1 is SGHTA, CDR2 FQGNSA. CDR3 nucleotide sequence: TGTGCCAGCAGCTTAAAGACATCCTCTGGAAACACCATATATTTT. Translated: CASSLKTSSGNTIYF.

V gene TRBV25-1 combines with J gene TRBJ2-7, with TRBD1 identical over 8 bases. V lost 6 bases and J lost 6; bases outside the gene matches: 7. Per germline, CDR1 MGHDK and CDR2 SYGVNS. The CDR3 is 13 residues long. CDR3 sequence: CASRDRAALEQYF. DNA of the CDR3: TGTGCCAGCAGGGACAGGGCGGCCCTCGAGCAGTACTTC.

The chain recombines TRBV29-1 with TRBJ1-1; D remains ambiguous. Germline lookup yields CDR1 SQVTM and CDR2 ANQGSEA. V lost 4 bases and J lost 7, with 10 bases in between. The CDR3 runs 11 residues. CDR3 sequence (DNA): TGCAGCGTTGCTTGGAGACTTGAAGCTTTCTTT. Protein product: CSVAWRLEAFF.

This rearrangement joins TRBV5-8 to TRBJ2-3; weak D call: TRBD1 (6 bases). The CDR3 is 16 residues long. With 0 bases removed from V and 3 bases from J, the gap between germline ends came to 14 bases. Germline CDR1 reads SGHTS; CDR2 reads YDEGEE. CDR3: CASSLARQQGTDTQYF. The CDR3 DNA is TGTGCCAGCAGCTTGGCCCGGCAACAGGGTACAGATACGCAGTATTTT.

J is TRBJ1-2 and V is TRBV6-5; TRBD1 is a possible D gene (6 bases). The CDR3 runs to 12 residues. Trimming pared 5 bases from V and 5 bases from J, leaving 9 bases between. Germline assignment: CDR1 MNHEY and CDR2 SVGAGI. The CDR3 reads CASSIRGYGYTF. The CDR3 DNA reads TGTGCCAGCAGTATCAGGGGTTATGGCTACACCTTC.

The chain employs TRBV7-9 and TRBJ2-2, with 10 bases identical to TRBD2. This CDR3 is 16 amino acids long. CDR1 is SEHNR, CDR2 FQNEAQ, per germline (reference sequence). Unmatched junction bases numbered 1, after V lost 2 bases and J lost 1 base. CDR3: CASSLKREGNTGELFF. CDR3 in DNA: TGTGCCAGCAGCTTAAAGCGGGAGGGGAACACCGGGGAGCTGTTTTTT.

V gene TRBV4-1 combines with J gene TRBJ2-7; weak D call: TRBD1 (5 bases). CDR1 is MGHRA, CDR2 YSYEKL, per germline. The V gene lost 8 bases and the J gene lost 6 bases, with 17 bases spanning the gap. The CDR3 covers 13 residues. The CDR3 region has the DNA TGCGCCAGCCGGGCCCTAGGGGAACGCGAGCAGTACTTC. Its protein product is CASRALGEREQYF.

The genes are TRBV25-1 and TRBJ1-6; 7 nucleotides agree with TRBD1. The V gene end was trimmed by 1 base and the J gene end by 2 bases; junction bases not matched to a gene: 2. The CDR3 totals 16 residues. Per the germline V gene, CDR1 is MGHDK and CDR2 is SYGVNS. CDR3 region: CASSEFGTAYNSPLHF. Here the CDR3 DNA reads TGTGCCAGCAGTGAATTTGGGACAGCCTATAATTCACCCCTCCACTTT.

The V call is TRBV11-2, the J call TRBJ1-6; the D is unclear. The germline V gene has CDR1 SGHAT and CDR2 FQNNGV. V was trimmed by 1 base and J by 7 bases, leaving 11 bases between them. This CDR3 contains 15 residues. The CDR3, as DNA: TGTGCCAGCAGCTTAGGCCAGATTCCAAATTCACCCCTCCACTTT. It codes for CASSLGQIPNSPLHF.

The gene calls are TRBV7-2 and TRBJ2-5, with D possibly matching TRBD2 (5 bases). V was trimmed by 4 bases and J by 2 bases, leaving 11 bases between them. Per the germline V gene, CDR1 is SGHTA and CDR2 is FQGNSA. This CDR3 is 14 amino acids long. The CDR3 here is CASSSWTEQETQYF. The CDR3 DNA sequence: TGTGCCAGCAGCTCTTGGACTGAACAAGAGACCCAGTACTTC.

A few counts support this clone. V and J are TRBV5-1 and TRBJ1-6, with D possibly being TRBD1 (5 bases). Germline CDR1 SGHRS, CDR2 YFSETQ. V lost 4 bases, J lost 5 bases, and 13 bases lay in between. The CDR3 spans 15 residues. The CDR3, as DNA: TGCGCCAGCAGCCCGGGGACTTTCCATAATTCACCCCTCCACTTT. Translating it yields CASSPGTFHNSPLHF.

Concerning this clone: An end of the junction does not agree with germline; a read error may underlie this. The chain links TRBV7-2 to TRBJ1-1; no firm D call. Germline CDR1 reads SGHTA; CDR2 reads FQGNSA. This CDR3 is built from 12 residues. CDR3 DNA sequence: TGTGCCAGCAGCTTAGGGGGAGCTGAAGCCTTCTTT. Its translation is CASSLGGAEAFF.

The gene calls are TRBV4-2 and TRBJ1-1; 7 nucleotides match TRBD1. The CDR3 runs to 15 residues. Looked up from germline, CDR1 is LGHNA and CDR2 is YNFKEQ. J gave up 3 bases and V 3 bases, and 7 bases lay outside the gene matches. Here the CDR3 DNA reads TGTGCCAGCAGCCAGCAGACAGGGTTGGACACTGAAGCTTTCTTT. Translated, it gives CASSQQTGLDTEAFF.

The genes are TRBV5-6 and TRBJ2-2, with TRBD2 as a possible D gene (5 bases). The CDR3 runs to 14 residues. Germline CDR1 SGHDT, CDR2 YYEEEE. The V gene lost 2 bases and the J gene lost 4 bases, with 9 bases spanning the gap. The CDR3 protein is CASSFGVGTGELFF. The CDR3 DNA follows: TGTGCCAGCAGCTTCGGGGTGGGCACCGGGGAGCTGTTTTTT.

This chain links TRBV12-5 with TRBJ1-1; no definite D call. This CDR3 has 11 amino acids. The V end lost 7 bases, the J end lost 8 bases, and 11 bases lay between the germline ends. Germline values: CDR1 LGHNT, CDR2 FRNRAP. The CDR3 DNA reads TGTGCTAGTGCCATGGGCACCGAAGCTTTCTTT. Translation gives CASAMGTEAFF. The full variable domain, its missing parts supplied by reference TRBV12-5 and TRBJ1-1, is DARVTQTPRHKVTEMGQEVTMRCQPILGHNTVFWYRQTMMQGLELLAYFRNRAPLDDSGMPKDRFSAEMPDATLATLKIQPSEPRDSAVYFCASAMGTEAFFGQGTRLTVV.